The present TCR beta chain was sequenced within a study of blood T cell repertoires in COVID-19. The overall study: Italy, Spain and the United States were the sources of the convalescent and acute COVID-19 samples. T cells, B-cell-depleted T cells, or PBMCs provided the cDNA or gDNA that served as material.

In the authors' workflow: How many nucleated cells were present was estimated from reference gene primer amplification. TCRdb keeps only in-frame clones here, not all; method: immunoSEQ multiplex PCR. Clone size and V and J calls were adopted from that table, with D and trimming inferred from the DNA. Among over 110,000 clones listed, around 80% were seen once. V lost 0 bases, J lost 3 bases, and 5 bases stayed unmatched. The CDR3 extends over 15 amino acids. CDR1 and CDR2 (germline): SGHRS, YFSETQ. This clone is deemed medium-sized (0.01 to 0.1%). The same CDR3 also results from other DNA sequences found in this sample.

The sequenced material came from peripheral blood. The sequence was obtained from a man aged 55 to 69 with acute or convalescent COVID-19. V gene TRBV5-1 combines with J gene TRBJ2-5, with 7 bases identical to TRBD1. CDR3 sequence reads: CASSLAGTEKETQYF. In DNA form, the CDR3 reads TGCGCCAGCAGCTTGGCGGGGACAGAAAAAGAGACCCAGTACTTC.